This T cell receptor (beta chain) originates from a study of vaccination and CD4 T cells after COVID-19. Study-wide background: Nasal swab PCR had detected SARS-CoV-2 in convalescent patients, 10 or so mild and one severe.

Trimming at V came to 2 bases and at J to 6 bases, leaving 7 bases not matched to a gene. Germline lookup yields CDR1 KGHSH and CDR2 LQKENI. CDR3 length: 15 amino acids. In its sample, this clonotype was seen a few times. No antigen is known for it. Sequence data for DNA of cultured CD4+ T cells were generated by the Oncomine TCR Beta short-read assay. TCRdb reprocessed the PCR reads via MiXCR and lists one record per CDR3 protein. The repertoire holds 13,000 or so distinct CDR3 sequences, with roughly 40% as singletons. Treatment meaning: 10-day PBMC culture with coronavirus spike peptide pools or control peptides (ViraFEST assay). The PCR-positive dates, March through December 2020, came before the US Alpha, Beta and Delta variants. Half of the medium was exchanged for fresh IL-2 medium, first on day 3 and then on day 7.

The chain carries TRBV18 and TRBJ1-2, with TRBD1 matching over 9 bases. The specimen sequenced was CD4+ T cells from blood, cultured in vitro. The TCR comes from a human donor who had recovered from COVID-19. The CDR3 coding sequence is TGTGCCAGCTCACCAAATCTCGGGACAGGGAATGGCTACACCTTC. This sequence encodes CASSPNLGTGNGYTF.